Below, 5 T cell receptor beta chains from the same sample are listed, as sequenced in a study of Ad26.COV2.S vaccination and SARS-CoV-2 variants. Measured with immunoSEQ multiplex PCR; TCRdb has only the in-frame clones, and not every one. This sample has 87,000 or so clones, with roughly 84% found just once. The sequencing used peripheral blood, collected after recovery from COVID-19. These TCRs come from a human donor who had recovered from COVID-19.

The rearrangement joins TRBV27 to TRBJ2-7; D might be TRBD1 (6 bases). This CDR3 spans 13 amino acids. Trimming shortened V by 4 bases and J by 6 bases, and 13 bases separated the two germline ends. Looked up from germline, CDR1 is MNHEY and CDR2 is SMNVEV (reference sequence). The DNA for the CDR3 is TGTGCCAGCAGTTCCGACCCCAGGGGCGAGCAGTACTTC. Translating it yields CASSSDPRGEQYF.

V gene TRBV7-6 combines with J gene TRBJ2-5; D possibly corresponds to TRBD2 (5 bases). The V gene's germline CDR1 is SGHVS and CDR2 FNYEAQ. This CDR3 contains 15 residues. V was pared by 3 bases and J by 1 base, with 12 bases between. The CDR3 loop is CASSFILAPQETQYF. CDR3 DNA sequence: TGTGCCAGCAGCTTTATCCTAGCTCCCCAAGAGACCCAGTACTTC.

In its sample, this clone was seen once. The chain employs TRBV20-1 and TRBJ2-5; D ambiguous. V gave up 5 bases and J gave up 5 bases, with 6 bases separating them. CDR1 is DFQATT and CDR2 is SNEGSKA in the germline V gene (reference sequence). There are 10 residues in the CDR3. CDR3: CSAQRETQYF. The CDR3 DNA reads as TGCAGTGCTCAACGGGAGACCCAGTACTTC.

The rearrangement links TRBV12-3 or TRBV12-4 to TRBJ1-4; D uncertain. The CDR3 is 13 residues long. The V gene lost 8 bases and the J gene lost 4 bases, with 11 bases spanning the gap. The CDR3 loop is CASAPVGNEKLFF. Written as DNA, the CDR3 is TGTGCCAGCGCGCCGGTCGGTAATGAAAAACTGTTTTTT.

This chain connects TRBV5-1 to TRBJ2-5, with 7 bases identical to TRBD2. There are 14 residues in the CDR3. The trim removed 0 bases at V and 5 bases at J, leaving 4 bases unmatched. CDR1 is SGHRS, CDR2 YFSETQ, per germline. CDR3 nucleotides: TGCGCCAGCAGCTTGGTTGCGGGAGCTGAGACCCAGTACTTC. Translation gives CASSLVAGAETQYF.